This T cell receptor (beta chain) was observed in a study of T cells in Graves' hyperthyroidism and ophthalmopathy. A note on this clonotype: The antigen is not known.

With 2 bases clipped from V and 1 base from J, the junction kept 12 bases outside the gene matches. The CDR3 has 19 residues. From germline, CDR1 is MDHEN and CDR2 SYDVKM. Template material for amplifying TCR beta CDR3 regions consisted of RNA transcripts. When the TCR CDR3 underwent first-round RT-PCR, the HTBI primer set was used. MiXCR, applied by TCRdb to the multiplex PCR reads, yields one record per CDR3 protein. The data contain about 700,000 distinct CDR3 sequences, 12% to 15% of them seen just once; the ten biggest clones take up more than 8.5%. Exclusion followed for patients with uncontrolled infection, other autoimmune disease, pregnancy or lactation. Whole-study findings and limits: Progression to ophthalmopathy was predicted a median of roughly 6.6 months early. Most clonotypes expanded in the thyroid (above 0.001) were also present in blood.

The sequencing sample was made of blood. The chain uses TRBV28 and TRBJ2-3; 10 bases map to TRBD2. This TCR was sampled from a woman between 18 and 29 years old with Graves' hyperthyroidism. CDR3 nucleotide sequence: TGTGCCAGCAGTTTAAACCTAGCTAGCGGGAGTTCTGGCACAGATACGCAGTATTTT. Translating gives CASSLNLASGSSGTDTQYF.